The 17 T cell receptor beta chains given below trace back to one sample, sequenced in a study of T cells and Merkel cell carcinoma outcomes. Assay used: immunoSEQ multiplex PCR; TCRdb lists only in-frame clones, some missing. The table has more than 9,500 clones, roughly 95% seen once. Input material: tumor tissue from Merkel cell carcinoma. All receptors derive from a human donor with Merkel cell carcinoma.

The chain links TRBV10-1 to TRBJ2-7; the D gene is possibly TRBD1 (6 bases). V gave up 6 bases and J gave up 5 bases, with 20 bases separating them. Germline V lookup: CDR1 WNHNN, CDR2 SYGVQD (reference sequence). CDR3 length equals 15 residues. In DNA form, the CDR3 reads TGCGCCAGCAGAGCCGGGACAAAGAGGGTTGACGAGCAGTACTTC. Encoded protein: CASRAGTKRVDEQYF.

Concerning this clone itself: The junction departs from germline at one end; a sequencing error may be responsible. This chain uses TRBV5-4 with TRBJ2-7; 7 bases fit TRBD1. CDR3 length: 13 residues. Germline values: CDR1 SGHNT, CDR2 YYREEE (reference sequence). CDR3 sequence reads: CASSWNRGAEQYF. The CDR3 bases are TGTGCCAGCAGCTGGAACAGGGGAGCCGAGCAGTATTTC.

The gene calls are TRBV7-2 and TRBJ2-3; D is unclear. From germline, CDR1 is SGHTA and CDR2 FQGNSA. V lost 1 base, J lost 2 bases, and 7 bases lay in between. The CDR3 extends over 14 amino acids. The CDR3, as DNA: TGTGCCAGCAGCTTAGTCGGGTACACAGATACGCAGTATTTT. Protein product: CASSLVGYTDTQYF.

The V call is TRBV7-9, the J call TRBJ2-1; D gene ambiguous. The germline V and J ends were trimmed by 1 base and 4 bases, with 8 bases remaining between them. Germline loops: CDR1 SEHNR, CDR2 FQNEAQ (reference sequence). The CDR3 contains 14 residues. The CDR3: CASSLDNHYNEQFF. The CDR3 coding sequence is TGTGCCAGCAGCTTAGACAACCATTACAATGAGCAGTTCTTC.

The chain couples TRBV4-1 to TRBJ2-1, with TRBD2 identical over 9 bases. The trim removed 3 bases at V and 6 bases at J, leaving 6 bases unmatched. Looked up from germline, CDR1 is MGHRA and CDR2 is YSYEKL. The CDR3 is made up of 15 amino acids. As DNA, the CDR3 is TGCGCCAGCAGCCACCCGGGACTAGCATCCAATGAGCAGTTCTTC. Encoded protein: CASSHPGLASNEQFF.

The CDR3 DNA sequence: TGTGCCAGCAGTCTCCCACCTGGAGACGAGCAGTACTTC. Translating it yields CASSLPPGDEQYF. This chain joins TRBV28 and TRBJ2-7; D gene ambiguous. Looked up from germline, CDR1 is MDHEN and CDR2 is SYDVKM. This CDR3 is built from 13 residues. The V and J ends lost 5 bases and 5 bases respectively, with 13 bases between them.

The chain employs TRBV30 and TRBJ1-5; TRBD1 agrees at 8 bases. The J segment lost 4 bases and the V segment lost 3 bases, leaving 5 bases of the junction unmatched. The CDR3 runs 14 residues. Germline V gene lookup returns CDR1 GTSNPN and CDR2 SVGIG (reference sequence). DNA for the CDR3: TGTGCCTGGAGCAGGACAGGGTTTAATCAGCCCCAGCATTTT. Protein: CAWSRTGFNQPQHF. Variable domain in full (rest from reference TRBV30 and TRBJ1-5): SQTIHQWPATLVQPVGSPLSLECTVEGTSNPNLYWYRQAAGRGLQLLFYSVGIGQISSEVPQNLSASRPQDRQFILSSKKLLLSDSGFYLCAWSRTGFNQPQHFGDGTRLSIL.

This sequence joins TRBV29-1 and TRBJ1-1; tentatively, D is TRBD1 (5 bases). The germline V gene encodes CDR1 SQVTM and CDR2 ANQGSEA. Trimming pared 1 base from V and 7 bases from J, leaving 16 bases between. This CDR3 region has 14 residues. The CDR3 DNA reads TGCAGCGTTGAAGTAGGGCACACGGGGGATGAAGCTTTCTTT. Protein: CSVEVGHTGDEAFF. Together with reference TRBV29-1 and TRBJ1-1, the CDR3 gives the full variable domain: SAVISQKPSRDICQRGTSLTIQCQVDSQVTMMFWYRQQPGQSLTLIATANQGSEATYESGFVIDKFPISRPNLTFSTLTVSNMSPEDSSIYLCSVEVGHTGDEAFFGQGTRLTVV.

The rearrangement uses TRBV19 and TRBJ2-7, with D perhaps matching TRBD1 or TRBD2 (5 bases each). This CDR3 is 13 amino acids long. V was cut by 4 bases and J by 6 bases, with 13 bases left in between. The germline V gene has CDR1 LNHDA and CDR2 SQIVND (reference sequence). The CDR3 loop is CASSTRDRLEQYF. The CDR3 bases are TGTGCCAGTAGTACCCGGGACCGGCTCGAGCAGTACTTC.

A word on this clone: One end of the junction is discordant with germline, which a read error may explain. The chain joins TRBV7-8 to TRBJ2-7, with D possibly being TRBD2 (5 bases). Germline V gene data show CDR1 as SGHVS and CDR2 as FQNEAQ. The CDR3 runs to 12 residues. CDR3 nucleotide sequence: TGTGCCAGCAACTTAGCGATCTACGAGCAGTACTTC. This sequence encodes CASNLAIYEQYF.

The V and J genes are TRBV6-6 and TRBJ2-2; no definite D call. The germline V and J ends were trimmed by 0 bases and 9 bases, with 2 bases remaining between them. Germline V gene sequence: CDR1 MNHNY, CDR2 SVGAGI (reference sequence). The CDR3 is 11 residues long. CDR3 in amino acids: CASSYSRELFF. The CDR3 DNA is TGTGCCAGCAGTTACTCCCGGGAGCTGTTTTTT.

In the case of this clone: The sample carries other DNA sequences with the same CDR3. The chain uses TRBV4-2 and TRBJ2-7; unclear D gene. V lost 1 base and J 3 bases, leaving 7 bases between the germline ends. Germline V gives CDR1 LGHNA, CDR2 YNFKEQ. CDR3 length: 13 residues. Here the CDR3 reads CASSQGRSYEQYF. The CDR3 bases are TGTGCCAGCAGCCAAGGTCGGAGCTACGAGCAGTACTTC.

CDR3 DNA: TGTGCCAGCAGGGCCTACTCTGGAAACACCATATATTTT. It encodes CASRAYSGNTIYF. V and J are TRBV6-5 and TRBJ1-3, with D uncertain. There are 13 residues in the CDR3. Trimming stripped 6 bases from V and 0 bases from J, with 6 bases between. Germline V CDR1 and CDR2: MNHEY, SVGAGI.

The chain combines TRBV7-9 with TRBJ1-5; the D is unclear. CDR1 is SEHNR, CDR2 FQNEAQ, per germline (reference sequence). The CDR3 covers 15 residues. V shed 4 bases and J shed 4 bases, with 14 bases lying between them. CDR3 residues: CASSWSGSANQPQHF. The CDR3 nucleotides read TGTGCCAGCAGCTGGTCGGGGAGCGCTAATCAGCCCCAGCATTTT.

V gene TRBV11-2 combines with J gene TRBJ2-7; 9 positions match TRBD2. This CDR3 has 17 residues. The germline V gene encodes CDR1 SGHAT and CDR2 FQNNGV. J lost 7 bases, V lost 3 bases, and 16 bases had no gene match. Here the CDR3 reads CASSLQGSSGTPREQYF. Here the CDR3 DNA reads TGTGCCAGCAGCTTGCAGGGGTCTAGCGGGACCCCTCGAGAGCAGTACTTC.

The rearrangement uses TRBV4-1 and TRBJ2-2; no definite D call. CDR3 length equals 15 residues. Germline V gives CDR1 MGHRA, CDR2 YSYEKL. The V gene lost 4 bases and the J gene lost 0 bases, with 9 bases spanning the gap. The CDR3 DNA is TGCGCCAGCAGCCCCCCGACCACGAACACCGGGGAGCTGTTTTTT. It yields the protein CASSPPTTNTGELFF.

V is TRBV7-9 and J is TRBJ2-7; D call uncertain. The CDR3 extends over 11 amino acids. The germline gives CDR1 SEHNR, CDR2 FQNEAQ (reference sequence). Trimming removed 2 bases at V and 4 bases at J, with 3 bases between. The CDR3 nucleotides read TGTGCCAGCAGCTTACAGTACGAGCAGTACTTC. Encoded protein: CASSLQYEQYF.